A single sample is the source of the 24 T cell receptor beta chains below, sequenced in a study of blood T cell repertoires in COVID-19. Method: immunoSEQ multiplex PCR; TCRdb's copy keeps in-frame clones and lacks some. The sample lists 200,000 to 300,000 clones, over 80% occurring once. The sequenced sample consisted of peripheral blood. These receptors all stem from a woman aged 55 to 70 with active or convalescent COVID-19.

The chain uses TRBV5-1 and TRBJ1-2, with TRBD1 identical over 7 bases. The V segment lost 3 bases and the J segment 2 bases; nucleotides outside the gene matches: 10. Germline-derived CDR1 and CDR2 are SGHRS and YFSETQ. The CDR3 is made up of 16 amino acids. The CDR3 DNA is TGCGCCAGCAGCTGGGCCACAGGGGCCGTCAACTATGGCTACACCTTC. It yields the protein CASSWATGAVNYGYTF.

The chain employs TRBV7-3 and TRBJ2-2; 8 nucleotides match TRBD2. From germline, CDR1 is SGHTA and CDR2 FQGTGA. Trimming removed 5 bases from V and 2 bases from J; junction bases left unmatched: 4. This CDR3 comprises 15 residues. CDR3 sequence reads: CASSPSGLNTGELFF. CDR3 in DNA: TGTGCCAGCAGCCCTAGCGGGCTTAACACCGGGGAGCTGTTTTTT.

V is TRBV7-8 and J is TRBJ2-5; D is unresolved. The CDR3 is made up of 15 amino acids. Germline V lookup: CDR1 SGHVS, CDR2 FQNEAQ. V was shortened by 6 bases and J by 1 base, with 15 bases between the two germline ends. CDR3 bases: TGTGCCAGCAGATCGATATGGAGTAGCCAAGAGACCCAGTACTTC. Translating it yields CASRSIWSSQETQYF.

The chain couples TRBV7-2 to TRBJ1-6; D uncertain. Trimming took 1 base from V and 7 from J, leaving 5 bases between them. The germline V gene encodes CDR1 SGHTA and CDR2 FQGNSA. This CDR3 contains 13 residues. CDR3 in DNA: TGTGCCAGCAGCTTAGAGCCAAATTCACCCCTCCACTTT. It specifies CASSLEPNSPLHF. The entire variable domain, with the rest obtained from reference TRBV7-2 and TRBJ1-6, is as follows: GAGVSQSPSNKVTEKGKDVELRCDPISGHTALYWYRQSLGQGLEFLIYFQGNSAPDKSGLPSDRFSAERTGGSVSTLTIQRTQQEDSAVYLCASSLEPNSPLHFGNGTRLTVT.

The chain is built from TRBV10-3 and TRBJ2-7; 7 positions agree with TRBD1. Germline V gene sequence: CDR1 ENHRY, CDR2 SYGVKD. The CDR3 runs to 17 residues. V trimming: 1 base; J trimming: 5 bases; junction bases outside the gene matches: 14. The CDR3: CAISEWGSGTVQHEQYF. The CDR3 DNA reads as TGTGCCATCAGTGAGTGGGGATCCGGGACAGTCCAACACGAGCAGTACTTC.

The chain is built from TRBV5-1 and TRBJ2-1, with 8 bases that match TRBD1. With 4 bases clipped from V and 5 bases from J, the junction kept 8 bases outside the gene matches. This CDR3 comprises 15 residues. The germline V gene has CDR1 SGHRS and CDR2 YFSETQ. The CDR3 loop reads CASSLGQGQNNEQFF. The CDR3 DNA follows: TGCGCCAGCAGCCTCGGACAGGGTCAAAACAATGAGCAGTTCTTC.

The chain is built from TRBV6-5 and TRBJ2-5; D perhaps matches TRBD2 (6 bases). The CDR3 totals 13 residues. The germline V gene has CDR1 MNHEY and CDR2 SVGAGI. Trimming left V 2 bases short and J 4 bases short, with 8 bases between. CDR3 region: CASSYGGGETQYF. The CDR3 DNA is TGTGCCAGCAGTTACGGGGGAGGAGAGACCCAGTACTTC.

This chain connects TRBV7-9 to TRBJ2-3; no definite D call. V lost 3 bases and J 9 bases, leaving 10 bases between the germline ends. CDR1 is SEHNR, CDR2 FQNEAQ, per germline (reference sequence). This CDR3 region has 12 residues. The DNA of the CDR3 is TGTGCCAGCAGCTTTCCCCCTTTGACGCAGTATTTT. As protein: CASSFPPLTQYF.

This chain links TRBV30 with TRBJ1-5; perhaps TRBD1 as D (6 bases). This CDR3 is 16 amino acids long. With 1 base removed from V and 7 bases from J, the gap between germline ends came to 20 bases. Germline V lookup: CDR1 GTSNPN, CDR2 SVGIG (reference sequence). Here the CDR3 reads CAWSAPHEGQKQPQHF. CDR3 coding DNA: TGTGCCTGGAGTGCCCCTCACGAGGGACAAAAGCAGCCCCAGCATTTT.

This clone showed up just once. The chain carries TRBV5-6 and TRBJ1-5, with TRBD1 as a possible D gene (6 bases). Germline-derived CDR1 and CDR2 are SGHDT and YYEEEE. The CDR3 is 15 amino acids. Trimming cost V 2 bases and J 2 bases, with 11 bases left between them. The chain's CDR3 is CASSFAGDRNQPQHF. The CDR3 bases are TGTGCCAGCAGCTTCGCAGGGGATCGCAATCAGCCCCAGCATTTT.

This chain's CDR3 is CATSRDRFEETQYF. CDR3 DNA sequence: TGTGCCACCAGCAGAGATAGATTCGAAGAGACCCAGTACTTC. V is TRBV15 and J is TRBJ2-5; D unclear. The CDR3 extends over 14 amino acids. Germline V gene data show CDR1 as LNHNV and CDR2 as YYDKDF (reference sequence). V lost 0 bases to trimming and J lost 3 bases, with 8 bases between them.

The J gene is TRBJ2-5, the V gene TRBV3-1 (or the pseudogene TRBV3-2); the match to TRBD2 covers 7 bases. The V gene end was trimmed by 4 bases and the J gene end by 2 bases; junction bases not matched to a gene: 7. The V gene's germline CDR1 is LGHDT and CDR2 YNNKEL (reference sequence). The CDR3 is 15 residues long. CDR3: CASSPLQRGQETQYF. The CDR3 DNA reads TGTGCCAGCAGCCCTCTTCAGCGGGGACAAGAGACCCAGTACTTC.

This clone has only a few counts. The rearrangement uses TRBV7-9 and TRBJ1-2, with D possibly matching TRBD1 (6 bases). The CDR3 consists of 14 residues. Per the germline V gene, CDR1 is SEHNR and CDR2 is FQNEAQ (reference sequence). The ends were cut back, 3 bases at V and 8 bases at J, with 16 bases in the middle. In DNA, the CDR3 is TGTGCCAGCAGCTTCTTAAATAGCAGGGGCGGCTACACCTTC. It translates to CASSFLNSRGGYTF.

CDR3: CASSQSGEAQPQHF. CDR3 sequence (DNA): TGTGCCAGCAGCCAGAGTGGGGAGGCTCAGCCCCAGCATTTT. The chain employs TRBV3-1 (or the pseudogene TRBV3-2) and TRBJ1-5; D not certain. V lost 3 bases, J lost 6 bases, and 12 bases lay in between. Per the germline V gene, CDR1 is LGHDT and CDR2 is YNNKEL (reference sequence). This CDR3 has 14 amino acids.

The chain has TRBV24-1 and TRBJ2-2; 12 bases agree with TRBD1. Germline lookup yields CDR1 KGHDR and CDR2 SFDVKD. Trimming removed 4 bases from V and 5 bases from J; junction bases left unmatched: 7. The CDR3 consists of 17 residues. The CDR3 coding sequence is TGTGCCACCAGTGACCCAGGGACAGGGGGCCTTACCGGGGAGCTGTTTTTT. It specifies CATSDPGTGGLTGELFF.

Only one count was recorded for this clone. The V and J genes are TRBV18 and TRBJ1-5; TRBD1 might be the D (6 bases). The CDR3 spans 14 residues. Germline CDR1 and CDR2: KGHSH and LQKENI. V was pared by 8 bases and J by 4 bases, with 15 bases between. In DNA, the CDR3 is TGTGCCAGCGCTGAACAGGGTAGGAATCAGCCCCAGCATTTT. Its protein product is CASAEQGRNQPQHF.

This chain uses TRBV29-1 with TRBJ2-1; D call uncertain. Germline lookup yields CDR1 SQVTM and CDR2 ANQGSEA. Trimming removed 2 bases from V and 8 bases from J, with 16 bases in between. CDR3 length: 14 residues. The CDR3 DNA is TGCAGCGTTGAAAAGAGACCGCCCCGGGATGAGCAGTTCTTC. Protein product: CSVEKRPPRDEQFF.

Here the CDR3 reads CATSRDLGLAGSRGDTQYF. The CDR3 DNA sequence: TGTGCCACCAGCAGAGATCTGGGTCTAGCGGGGTCTCGGGGAGATACGCAGTATTTT. V usage is TRBV15 and J usage is TRBJ2-3; 9 bases line up with TRBD2. The length of the CDR3 is 19 residues. Germline values: CDR1 LNHNV, CDR2 YYDKDF (reference sequence). V lost 0 bases to trimming and J lost 5 bases; unmatched junction nucleotides: 15. Variable domain in full (rest from reference TRBV15 and TRBJ2-3): DAMVIQNPRYQVTQFGKPVTLSCSQTLNHNVMYWYQQKSSQAPKLLFHYYDKDFNNEADTPDNFQSRRPNTSFCFLDIRSPGLGDTAMYLCATSRDLGLAGSRGDTQYFGPGTRLTVL.

This chain links TRBV5-1 with TRBJ1-1, with D uncertain. V lost 4 bases, J lost 1 base, and 14 bases lay in between. The germline V gene has CDR1 SGHRS and CDR2 YFSETQ. The CDR3 covers 15 residues. CDR3 DNA sequence: TGCGCCAGCAGCCAGTCCTCGCAGGCGAACACTGAAGCTTTCTTT. Protein: CASSQSSQANTEAFF.

The chain joins TRBV12-3 or TRBV12-4 to TRBJ2-2; a weak D match, TRBD1 (5 bases). This CDR3 contains 13 residues. V was clipped by 5 bases and J by 7 bases, with 11 bases between them. This CDR3 reads CASSLQGHGELFF. Written as DNA, the CDR3 is TGTGCCAGCAGTCTGCAGGGTCACGGGGAGCTGTTTTTT.

J is TRBJ2-1 and V is TRBV5-6; D perhaps matches TRBD1 (5 bases). The CDR3 extends over 15 amino acids. Trimming left V 4 bases short and J 0 bases short, with 11 bases between. Per germline, CDR1 SGHDT and CDR2 YYEEEE. The CDR3 is CASSPRVVSYNEQFF. CDR3 DNA: TGTGCCAGCAGCCCCAGGGTCGTCTCCTACAATGAGCAGTTCTTC.

CDR3 in DNA: TGTGCCAGCAGCTATTCGGGACAGGGAAACCCTTTCTTT. Amino acid sequence: CASSYSGQGNPFF. V is TRBV3-1 (or the pseudogene TRBV3-2) and J is TRBJ1-1, with 9 bases lining up with TRBD1. The CDR3 consists of 13 residues. Per germline, CDR1 LGHDT and CDR2 YNNKEL (reference sequence). With V trimmed by 5 bases and J by 12 bases, 10 bases remained unmatched.

The CDR3 loop is CAISERQSSGANVLTF. In nucleotides, the CDR3 is TGTGCCATCAGTGAGAGACAGAGCTCTGGGGCCAACGTCCTGACTTTC. The J gene is TRBJ2-6, the V gene TRBV10-3, with D maybe TRBD1 (5 bases). Trimming removed 2 bases from V and 0 bases from J, with 8 bases in between. CDR1 is ENHRY, CDR2 SYGVKD, per germline. This CDR3 is 16 amino acids long.

This clone appeared a single time. The chain has TRBV4-1 and TRBJ2-3, with 10 bases identical to TRBD2. The CDR3 runs to 17 residues. CDR1 and CDR2 from the germline V gene are MGHRA and YSYEKL. The junction had 8 bases not matched to a gene; V was cut back by 1 base and J by 4 bases. The CDR3 DNA reads as TGCGCCAGCAGCCAAGGTCCGGGACTAGCGAGCGCAGATACGCAGTATTTT. Protein product: CASSQGPGLASADTQYF.